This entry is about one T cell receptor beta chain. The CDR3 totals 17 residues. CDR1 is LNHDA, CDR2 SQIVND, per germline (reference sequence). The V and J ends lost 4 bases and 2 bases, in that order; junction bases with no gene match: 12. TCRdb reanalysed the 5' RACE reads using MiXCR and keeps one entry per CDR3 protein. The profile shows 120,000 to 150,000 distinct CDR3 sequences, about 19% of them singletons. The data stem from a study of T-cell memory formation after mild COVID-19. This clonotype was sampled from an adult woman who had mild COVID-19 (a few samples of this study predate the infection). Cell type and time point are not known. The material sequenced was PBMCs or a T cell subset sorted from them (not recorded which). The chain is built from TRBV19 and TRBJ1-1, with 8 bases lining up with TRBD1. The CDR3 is CASSTTGFGQGNTEAFF. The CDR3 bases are TGTGCCAGTAGTACCACCGGCTTTGGACAGGGCAACACTGAAGCTTTCTTT.